Presented here are 14 T cell receptor beta chains from one specimen sequenced in a study of blood T cell repertoires in COVID-19. Data came from immunoSEQ multiplex PCR; TCRdb stores just in-frame clones and leaves some out. This sample has about 30,000 clones, with around nine tenths found just once. Input material: peripheral blood. All receptors come from a man aged 55 to 70 with active COVID-19.

The chain combines TRBV2 with TRBJ1-5; TRBD1 is a possible D gene (5 bases). Looked up from germline, CDR1 is SNHLY and CDR2 is FYNNEI. Deletions cut 6 bases from V and 3 bases from J, with 15 bases between. This CDR3 region has 15 residues. As DNA, the CDR3 is TGTGCCAGCAGCACTCTCAGGGAGGCCAATCAGCCCCAGCATTTT. It specifies CASSTLREANQPQHF.

V and J are TRBV6-2 or TRBV6-3 and TRBJ2-1, with a possible D match to TRBD2 (6 bases). Trimming removed 0 bases from V and 0 bases from J, with 6 bases in between. The CDR3 runs to 15 residues. The V gene's germline CDR1 is MNHEY and CDR2 SVGEGT. The CDR3 DNA follows: TGTGCCAGCAGTTACTCGGGGGGCTCCTACAATGAGCAGTTCTTC. Its protein is CASSYSGGSYNEQFF.

The rearrangement uses TRBV6-5 and TRBJ1-1; D remains ambiguous. This CDR3 has 14 residues. The germline gives CDR1 MNHEY, CDR2 SVGAGI. V was pared by 2 bases and J by 2 bases, with 9 bases between. The CDR3: CASSYGLRNTEAFF. Written as DNA, the CDR3 is TGTGCCAGCAGTTACGGACTGAGAAACACTGAAGCTTTCTTT.

The chain uses TRBV27 and TRBJ1-2, with 9 bases that match TRBD1. This CDR3 has 15 amino acids. Trimming removed 3 bases from V and 6 bases from J; junction bases left unmatched: 8. Germline loops: CDR1 MNHEY, CDR2 SMNVEV (reference sequence). CDR3 residues: CASSLGRDRVNGYTF. CDR3 sequence (DNA): TGTGCCAGCAGTTTGGGAAGGGACAGGGTGAATGGCTACACCTTC.

The chain joins TRBV29-1 to TRBJ2-7; D unclear. The V gene's germline CDR1 is SQVTM and CDR2 ANQGSEA. The length of the CDR3 is 14 residues. Trimming took 4 bases from V and 2 from J, leaving 15 bases between them. CDR3 region: CSVVIRRIPYEQYF. The DNA of the CDR3 is TGCAGCGTTGTTATACGCAGAATCCCCTACGAGCAGTACTTC.

The J gene is TRBJ2-1, the V gene TRBV14; 8 bases fit TRBD2. CDR1 and CDR2 (germline): SGHDN, FVKESK. V lost 2 bases to trimming and J lost 7 bases; unmatched junction nucleotides: 10. The CDR3 sequence is 16 residues long. DNA of the CDR3: TGTGCCAGCAGCCAAACTACTAGCGGAACCAATAATGAGCAGTTCTTC. It specifies CASSQTTSGTNNEQFF.

This chain links TRBV28 with TRBJ2-1; 9 bases are a match to TRBD2. V dropped 7 bases and J dropped 2; count of bases not matched to a gene: 3. There are 14 residues in the CDR3. Germline CDR1 is MDHEN and CDR2 is SYDVKM. This CDR3 is CASKKRGAYNEQFF. The CDR3 coding sequence is TGTGCCAGCAAGAAGCGGGGGGCCTACAATGAGCAGTTCTTC. The whole variable domain, filled in from reference TRBV28 and TRBJ2-1, reads DVKVTQSSRYLVKRTGEKVFLECVQDMDHENMFWYRQDPGLGLRLIYFSYDVKMKEKGDIPEGYSVSREKKERFSLILESASTNQTSMYLCASKKRGAYNEQFFGPGTRLTVL.

The chain has TRBV27 and TRBJ1-2; TRBD1 agrees at 12 bases. Germline V gives CDR1 MNHEY, CDR2 SMNVEV (reference sequence). The length of the CDR3 is 19 residues. Losses at the gene ends were 5 bases for V and 7 bases for J; bases not matched to a gene: 20. The CDR3 DNA sequence: TGTGCCAGCAGTCCCCTGATATTACGCCCGGGACAGGGGGCGACTGGCTACACCTTC. As protein: CASSPLILRPGQGATGYTF.

The rearrangement links TRBV7-2 to TRBJ2-7; possibly TRBD1 for D (5 bases). Germline V gene lookup returns CDR1 SGHTA and CDR2 FQGNSA. The CDR3 consists of 15 residues. Trimming stripped 7 bases from V and 3 bases from J, with 19 bases between. The CDR3 DNA reads as TGTGCCAGCAACCCAGGGTCCCTGGGTTACTACGAGCAGTACTTC. Translation: CASNPGSLGYYEQYF. The full variable domain, in which reference TRBV7-2 and TRBJ2-7 provide the parts outside the CDR3, is GAGVSQSPSNKVTEKGKDVELRCDPISGHTALYWYRQSLGQGLEFLIYFQGNSAPDKSGLPSDRFSAERTGGSVSTLTIQRTQQEDSAVYLCASNPGSLGYYEQYFGPGTRLTVT.

The chain carries TRBV15 and TRBJ1-1; D might be TRBD1 (6 bases). Germline V CDR1 and CDR2: LNHNV, YYDKDF (reference sequence). V was trimmed by 4 bases and J by 8 bases, leaving 14 bases between them. The CDR3 loop spans 13 amino acids. The CDR3 DNA reads as TGTGCCACCAGCAAAAAGGGAACAGGGGAAGCTTTCTTT. This codes for CATSKKGTGEAFF.

The rearrangement joins TRBV3-1 (or the pseudogene TRBV3-2) to TRBJ2-7; D not resolved. The CDR3 loop spans 15 amino acids. The germline CDR1 and CDR2 sequences are LGHDT and YNNKEL (reference sequence). V lost 5 bases to trimming and J lost 5 bases, with 19 bases between them. As DNA, the CDR3 is TGTGCCAGCAGCGCAGGCGTTTTCGTGTTAGACGAGCAGTACTTC. This gives the protein CASSAGVFVLDEQYF.

The chain links TRBV16 to TRBJ2-2; a possible D gene is TRBD2 (5 bases). The V gene's germline CDR1 is KGHSY and CDR2 FQNENV. V dropped 1 base and J dropped 3 bases, with 18 bases sitting between them. CDR3 length: 18 residues. This chain's CDR3 is CASSQFSRTGLDTGELFF. For the CDR3, the DNA is TGTGCCAGCAGCCAATTTAGTCGGACTGGCCTTGACACCGGGGAGCTGTTTTTT.

The rearrangement joins TRBV6-5 to TRBJ2-7; 8 bases map to TRBD1. V was pared by 9 bases and J by 3 bases, with 13 bases of the junction left unmatched. Per the germline V gene, CDR1 is MNHEY and CDR2 is SVGAGI. The CDR3 sequence is 15 residues long. The CDR3 spells CASSPGQGASYEQYF. In nucleotides, the CDR3 is TGTGCCAGTTCCCCGGGGCAGGGGGCGAGCTACGAGCAGTACTTC.

The chain carries TRBV4-2 and TRBJ2-3; TRBD2 aligns across 7 bases. Germline CDR1 and CDR2: LGHNA and YNFKEQ. The CDR3 sequence is 17 residues long. V lost 1 base, J lost 0 bases, and 7 bases stayed unmatched. In DNA form, the CDR3 reads TGTGCCAGCAGCCAAGTAAGTCGGGAGGTTAGCACAGATACGCAGTATTTT. This sequence encodes CASSQVSREVSTDTQYF.